The sequence of this T cell receptor beta chain was determined in a study of T cells in Graves' hyperthyroidism and ophthalmopathy. Whole-study findings and limits: Blood also carried most thyroid clonotypes expanded above 0.001.

From germline, CDR1 is SNHLY and CDR2 FYNNEI. Trimming stripped 4 bases from V and 7 bases from J, with 16 bases between. The CDR3 consists of 14 residues. This clonotype was detected only a few times. Its antigen is still unknown. Given a much more abundant clone one base away, this may be a read error. Amplified TCR beta CDR3 regions came from RNA transcripts. HTBI primers were the set used in a first-round RT-PCR of the TCR CDR3. MiXCR, run by TCRdb on the multiplex PCR reads, gives a single entry per CDR3 protein. The table has approximately 350,000 distinct CDR3 sequences, roughly 15% seen once. Exclusion followed for patients with uncontrolled infection, other autoimmune disease, pregnancy or lactation.

What was sequenced was blood. The chain combines TRBV2 with TRBJ1-1; possible D gene TRBD1, 6 bases. The sequence was collected from a woman aged 55-69 years with Graves' ophthalmopathy. Here the CDR3 DNA reads TGTGCCAGCAGTGGGGGGCAGCAGCTATATGAAGCTTTCTTT. The encoded protein is CASSGGQQLYEAFF. Full variable domain (rest looked up from reference TRBV2 and TRBJ1-1): EPEVTQTPSHQVTQMGQEVILRCVPISNHLYFYWYRQILGQKVEFLVSFYNNEISEKSEIFDDQFSVERPDGSNFTLKIRSTKLEDSAMYFCASSGGQQLYEAFFGQGTRLTVV.